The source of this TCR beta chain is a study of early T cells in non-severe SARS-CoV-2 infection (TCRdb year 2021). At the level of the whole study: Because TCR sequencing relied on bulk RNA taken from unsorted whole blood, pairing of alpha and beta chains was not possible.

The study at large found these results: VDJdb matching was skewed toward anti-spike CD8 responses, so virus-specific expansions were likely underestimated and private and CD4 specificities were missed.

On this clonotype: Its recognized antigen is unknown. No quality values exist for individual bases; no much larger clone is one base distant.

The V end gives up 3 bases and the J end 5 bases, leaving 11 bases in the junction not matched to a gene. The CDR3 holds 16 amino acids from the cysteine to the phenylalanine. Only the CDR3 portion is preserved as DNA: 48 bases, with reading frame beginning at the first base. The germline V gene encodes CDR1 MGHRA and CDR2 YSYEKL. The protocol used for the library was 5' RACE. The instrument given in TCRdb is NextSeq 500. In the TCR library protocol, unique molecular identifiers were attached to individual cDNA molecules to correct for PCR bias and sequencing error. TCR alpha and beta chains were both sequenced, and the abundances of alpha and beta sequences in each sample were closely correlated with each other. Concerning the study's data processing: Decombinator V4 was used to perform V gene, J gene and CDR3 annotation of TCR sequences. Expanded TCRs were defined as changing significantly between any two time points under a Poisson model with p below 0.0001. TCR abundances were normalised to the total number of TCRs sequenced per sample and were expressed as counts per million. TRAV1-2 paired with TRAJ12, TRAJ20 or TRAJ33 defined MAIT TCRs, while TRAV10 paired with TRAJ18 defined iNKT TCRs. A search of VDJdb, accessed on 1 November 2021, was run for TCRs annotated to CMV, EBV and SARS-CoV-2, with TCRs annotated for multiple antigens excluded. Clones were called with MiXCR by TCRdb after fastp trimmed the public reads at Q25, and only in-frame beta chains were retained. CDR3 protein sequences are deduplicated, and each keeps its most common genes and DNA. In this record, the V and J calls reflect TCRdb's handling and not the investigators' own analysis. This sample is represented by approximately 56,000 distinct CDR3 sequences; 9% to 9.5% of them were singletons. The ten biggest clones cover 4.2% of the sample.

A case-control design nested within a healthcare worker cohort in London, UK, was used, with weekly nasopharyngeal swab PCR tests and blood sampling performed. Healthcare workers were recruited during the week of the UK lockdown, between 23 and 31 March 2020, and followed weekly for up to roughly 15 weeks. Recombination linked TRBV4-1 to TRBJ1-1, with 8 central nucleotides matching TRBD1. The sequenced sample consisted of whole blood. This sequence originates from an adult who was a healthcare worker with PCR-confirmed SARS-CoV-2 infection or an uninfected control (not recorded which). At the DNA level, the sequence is TGCGCCAGCAGCCACCCCGCGACAGGGGAGGGAACTGAAGCTTTCTTT. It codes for CASSHPATGEGTEAFF.